The clone carrying this T cell receptor (beta chain) was counted ten times or more. The data are from a study of breast tumors, draining lymph nodes, adjacent tissues. In TCRdb, the multiplex PCR reads were re-called with MiXCR into one record per CDR3 protein. The table shows about 230,000 distinct CDR3 sequences, with about 34% occurring only once. Breast cancer patients provided tissue from their axillary draining lymph nodes. The CDR3 covers 14 residues. V was clipped by 10 bases and J by 4 bases, with 19 bases between them. CDR1 MNHEY and CDR2 SVGAGI come from the germline V gene. This rearrangement joins TRBV6-5 to TRBJ1-2; no definite D call. The TCR sequence derives from a female donor with breast cancer. Some clones in this sample may be carry-over from other donors' samples. Sample: axillary lymph node tissue. The DNA of the CDR3 is TGTGCCACCCTAGACCCCGTATCGAGCTATGGCTACACCTTC. Its translation: CATLDPVSSYGYTF.